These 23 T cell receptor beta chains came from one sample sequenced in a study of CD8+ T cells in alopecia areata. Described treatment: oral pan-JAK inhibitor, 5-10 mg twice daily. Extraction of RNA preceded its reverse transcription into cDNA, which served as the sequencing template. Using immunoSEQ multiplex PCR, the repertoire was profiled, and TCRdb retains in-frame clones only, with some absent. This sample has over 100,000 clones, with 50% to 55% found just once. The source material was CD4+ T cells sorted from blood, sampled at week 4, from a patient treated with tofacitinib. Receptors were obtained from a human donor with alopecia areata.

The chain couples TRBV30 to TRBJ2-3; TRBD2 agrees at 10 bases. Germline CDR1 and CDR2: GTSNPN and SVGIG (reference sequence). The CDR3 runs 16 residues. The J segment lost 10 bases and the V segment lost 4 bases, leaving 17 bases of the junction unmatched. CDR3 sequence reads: CAWKGASGSLNHAQYF. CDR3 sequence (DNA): TGTGCCTGGAAGGGTGCTAGCGGGAGTCTGAATCATGCGCAGTATTTT. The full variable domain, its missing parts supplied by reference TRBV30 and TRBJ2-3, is SQTIHQWPATLVQPVGSPLSLECTVEGTSNPNLYWYRQAAGRGLQLLFYSVGIGQISSEVPQNLSASRPQDRQFILSSKKLLLSDSGFYLCAWKGASGSLNHAQYFGPGTRLTVL.

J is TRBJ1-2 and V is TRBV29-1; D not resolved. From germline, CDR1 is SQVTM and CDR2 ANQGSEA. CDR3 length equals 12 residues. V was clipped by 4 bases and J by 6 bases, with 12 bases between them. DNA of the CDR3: TGCAGCGTTGGTCTTTTGGGGAATGGCTACACCTTC. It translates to CSVGLLGNGYTF.

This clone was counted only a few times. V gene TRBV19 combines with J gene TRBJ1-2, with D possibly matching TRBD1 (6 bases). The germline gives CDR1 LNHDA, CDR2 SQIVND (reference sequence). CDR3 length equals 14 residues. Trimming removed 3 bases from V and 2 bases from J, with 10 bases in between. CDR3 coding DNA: TGTGCCAGTAGTATCGGACAGCCGAACTATGGCTACACCTTC. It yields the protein CASSIGQPNYGYTF. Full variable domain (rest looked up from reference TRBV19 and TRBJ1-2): DGGITQSPKYLFRKEGQNVTLSCEQNLNHDAMYWYRQDPGQGLRLIYYSQIVNDFQKGDIAEGYSVSREKKESFPLTVTSAQKNPTAFYLCASSIGQPNYGYTFGSGTRLTVV.

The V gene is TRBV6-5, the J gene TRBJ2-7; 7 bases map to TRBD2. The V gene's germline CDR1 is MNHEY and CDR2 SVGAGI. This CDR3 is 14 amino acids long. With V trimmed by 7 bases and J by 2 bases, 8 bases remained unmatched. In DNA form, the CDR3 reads TGTGCCAGCACCGAAAGGGAGGGCCCCTACGAGCAGTACTTC. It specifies CASTEREGPYEQYF.

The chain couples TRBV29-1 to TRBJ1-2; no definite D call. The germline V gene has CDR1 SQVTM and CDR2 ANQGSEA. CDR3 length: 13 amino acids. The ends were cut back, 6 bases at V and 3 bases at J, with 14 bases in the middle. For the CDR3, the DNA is TGCAGCGTGGCCCCCCCAGAATACTATGGCTACACCTTC. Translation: CSVAPPEYYGYTF. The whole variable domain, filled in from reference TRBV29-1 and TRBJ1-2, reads SAVISQKPSRDICQRGTSLTIQCQVDSQVTMMFWYRQQPGQSLTLIATANQGSEATYESGFVIDKFPISRPNLTFSTLTVSNMSPEDSSIYLCSVAPPEYYGYTFGSGTRLTVV.

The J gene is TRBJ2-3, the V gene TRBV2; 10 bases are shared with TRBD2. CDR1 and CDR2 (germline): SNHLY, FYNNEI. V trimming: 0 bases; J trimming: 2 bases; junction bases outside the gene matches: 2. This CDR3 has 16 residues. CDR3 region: CASSEAGLADTDTQYF. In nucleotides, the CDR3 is TGTGCCAGCAGTGAAGCCGGACTAGCGGACACAGATACGCAGTATTTT.

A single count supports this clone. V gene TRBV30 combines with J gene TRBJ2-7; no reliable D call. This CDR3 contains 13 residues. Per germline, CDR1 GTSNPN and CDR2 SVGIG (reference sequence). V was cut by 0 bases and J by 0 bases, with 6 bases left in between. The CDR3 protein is CAWSVGSSYEQYF. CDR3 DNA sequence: TGTGCCTGGAGTGTGGGCAGCTCCTACGAGCAGTACTTC.

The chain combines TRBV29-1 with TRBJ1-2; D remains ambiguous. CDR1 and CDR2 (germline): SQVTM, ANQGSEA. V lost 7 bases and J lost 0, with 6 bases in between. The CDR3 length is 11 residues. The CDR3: CSDQANYGYTF. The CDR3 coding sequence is TGCAGCGATCAGGCTAACTATGGCTACACCTTC.

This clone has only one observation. CDR3 sequence: CASRPRGRINYGYTF. CDR3 bases: TGTGCCAGCAGGCCCCGAGGAAGGATTAACTATGGCTACACCTTC. The chain joins TRBV27 to TRBJ1-2, with D hard to call. Germline loops: CDR1 MNHEY, CDR2 SMNVEV (reference sequence). V was trimmed by 6 bases and J by 1 base, leaving 15 bases between them. This CDR3 comprises 15 residues.

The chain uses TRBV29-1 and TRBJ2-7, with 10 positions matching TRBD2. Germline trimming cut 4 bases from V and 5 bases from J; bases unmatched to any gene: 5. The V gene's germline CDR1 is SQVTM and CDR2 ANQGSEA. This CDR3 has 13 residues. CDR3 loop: CSVVRGTSDEQYF. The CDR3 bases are TGCAGCGTTGTTAGAGGGACTAGCGACGAGCAGTACTTC.

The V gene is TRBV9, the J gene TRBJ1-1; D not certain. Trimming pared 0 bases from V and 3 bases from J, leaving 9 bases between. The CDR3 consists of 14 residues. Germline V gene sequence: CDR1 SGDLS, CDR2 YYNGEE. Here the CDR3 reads CASSVGGIDTEAFF. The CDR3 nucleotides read TGTGCCAGCAGCGTAGGTGGGATCGACACTGAAGCTTTCTTT.

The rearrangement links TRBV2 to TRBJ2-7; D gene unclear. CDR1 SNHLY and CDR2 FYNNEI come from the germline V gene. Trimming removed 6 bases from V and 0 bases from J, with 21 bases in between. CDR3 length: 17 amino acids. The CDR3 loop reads CASRAANQPPSSYEQYF. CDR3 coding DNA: TGTGCCAGCAGGGCAGCGAATCAACCCCCAAGCTCCTACGAGCAGTACTTC.

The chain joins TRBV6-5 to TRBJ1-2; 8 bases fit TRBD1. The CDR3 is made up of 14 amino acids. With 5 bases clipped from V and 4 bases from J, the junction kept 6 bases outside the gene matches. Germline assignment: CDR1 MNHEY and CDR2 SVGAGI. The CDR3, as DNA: TGTGCCAGCAGTGAACGGGGACAGGTCTATGGCTACACCTTC. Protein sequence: CASSERGQVYGYTF.

The CDR3: CASSSTGMIAYEQYF. DNA of the CDR3: TGTGCCAGCAGCTCGACAGGGATGATTGCCTACGAGCAGTACTTC. The chain has TRBV5-4 and TRBJ2-7, with 7 bases identical to TRBD1. The CDR3 is made up of 15 amino acids. Per germline, CDR1 SGHNT and CDR2 YYREEE (reference sequence). V lost 3 bases and J lost 2; bases outside the gene matches: 8. The full variable domain, rest sourced from reference TRBV5-4 and TRBJ2-7, is ETGVTQSPTHLIKTRGQQVTLRCSSQSGHNTVSWYQQALGQGPQFIFQYYREEENGRGNFPPRFSGLQFPNYSSELNVNALELDDSALYLCASSSTGMIAYEQYFGPGTRLTVT.

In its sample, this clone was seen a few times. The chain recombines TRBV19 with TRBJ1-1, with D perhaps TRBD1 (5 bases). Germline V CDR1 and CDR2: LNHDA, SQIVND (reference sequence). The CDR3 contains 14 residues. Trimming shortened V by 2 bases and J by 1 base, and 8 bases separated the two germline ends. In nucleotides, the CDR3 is TGTGCCAGTAGTATACGGGGGGAGAACACTGAAGCTTTCTTT. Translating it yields CASSIRGENTEAFF.

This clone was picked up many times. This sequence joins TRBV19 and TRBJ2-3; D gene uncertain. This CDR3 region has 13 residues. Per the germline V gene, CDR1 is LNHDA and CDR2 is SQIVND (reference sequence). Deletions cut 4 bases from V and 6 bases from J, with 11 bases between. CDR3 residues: CASSRAQPDTQYF. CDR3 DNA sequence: TGTGCCAGTAGTAGAGCCCAACCGGATACGCAGTATTTT.

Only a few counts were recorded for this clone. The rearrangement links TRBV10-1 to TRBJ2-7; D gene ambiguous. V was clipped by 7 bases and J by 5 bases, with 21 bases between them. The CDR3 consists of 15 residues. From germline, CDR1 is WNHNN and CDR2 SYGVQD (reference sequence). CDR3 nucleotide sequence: TGCGCCAGCATCTCCAGCCTGGATAGGGCCGACGAGCAGTACTTC. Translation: CASISSLDRADEQYF.

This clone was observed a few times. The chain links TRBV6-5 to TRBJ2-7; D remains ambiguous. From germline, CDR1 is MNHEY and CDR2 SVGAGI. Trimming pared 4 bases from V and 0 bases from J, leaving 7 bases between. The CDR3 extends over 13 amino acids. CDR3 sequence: CASSFKGSYEQYF. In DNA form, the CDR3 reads TGTGCCAGCAGTTTTAAGGGCTCCTACGAGCAGTACTTC.

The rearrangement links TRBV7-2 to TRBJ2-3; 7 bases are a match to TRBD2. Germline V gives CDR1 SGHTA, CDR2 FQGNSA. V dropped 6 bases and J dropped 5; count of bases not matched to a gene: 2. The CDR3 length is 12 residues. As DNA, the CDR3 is TGTGCCAGCAGACCGGGGGGAGATACGCAGTATTTT. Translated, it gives CASRPGGDTQYF.

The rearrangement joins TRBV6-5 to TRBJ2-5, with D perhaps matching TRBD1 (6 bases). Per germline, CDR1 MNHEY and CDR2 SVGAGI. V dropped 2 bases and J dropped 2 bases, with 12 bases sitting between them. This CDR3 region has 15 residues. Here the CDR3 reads CASSYDRQVQETQYF. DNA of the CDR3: TGTGCCAGCAGTTACGATAGACAGGTACAAGAGACCCAGTACTTC.

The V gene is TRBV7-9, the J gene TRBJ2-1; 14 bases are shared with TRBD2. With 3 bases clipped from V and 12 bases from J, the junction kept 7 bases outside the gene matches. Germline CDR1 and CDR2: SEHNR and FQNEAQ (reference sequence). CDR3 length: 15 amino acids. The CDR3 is CASSFGLAGGLAQFF. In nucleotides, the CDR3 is TGTGCCAGCAGCTTCGGACTAGCGGGGGGCCTTGCGCAGTTCTTC.

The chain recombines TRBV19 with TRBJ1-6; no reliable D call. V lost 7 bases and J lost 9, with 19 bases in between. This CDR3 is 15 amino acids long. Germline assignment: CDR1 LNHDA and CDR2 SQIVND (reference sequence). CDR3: CASTPGTGQLSPLHF. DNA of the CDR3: TGTGCCAGTACCCCCGGAACCGGGCAACTTTCACCCCTCCACTTT.

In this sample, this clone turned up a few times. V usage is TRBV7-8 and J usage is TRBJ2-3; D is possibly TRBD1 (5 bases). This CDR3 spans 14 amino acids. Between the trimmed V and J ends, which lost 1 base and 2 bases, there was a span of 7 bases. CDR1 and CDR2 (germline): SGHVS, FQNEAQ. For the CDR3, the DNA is TGTGCCAGCAGCTTAGGACAGAACACAGATACGCAGTATTTT. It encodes CASSLGQNTDTQYF.